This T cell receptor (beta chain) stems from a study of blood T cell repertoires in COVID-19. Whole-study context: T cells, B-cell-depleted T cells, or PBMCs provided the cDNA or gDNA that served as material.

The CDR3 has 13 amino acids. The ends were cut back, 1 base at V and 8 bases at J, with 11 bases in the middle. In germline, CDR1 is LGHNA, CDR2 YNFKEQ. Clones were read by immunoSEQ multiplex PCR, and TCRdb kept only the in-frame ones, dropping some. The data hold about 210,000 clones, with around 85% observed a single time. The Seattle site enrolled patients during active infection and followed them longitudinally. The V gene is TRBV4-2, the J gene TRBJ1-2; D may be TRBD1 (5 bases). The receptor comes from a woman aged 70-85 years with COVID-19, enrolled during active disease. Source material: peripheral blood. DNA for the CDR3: TGTGCCAGCAGCCAAGCACAGGCCGGAGGCTACACCTTC. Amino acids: CASSQAQAGGYTF.